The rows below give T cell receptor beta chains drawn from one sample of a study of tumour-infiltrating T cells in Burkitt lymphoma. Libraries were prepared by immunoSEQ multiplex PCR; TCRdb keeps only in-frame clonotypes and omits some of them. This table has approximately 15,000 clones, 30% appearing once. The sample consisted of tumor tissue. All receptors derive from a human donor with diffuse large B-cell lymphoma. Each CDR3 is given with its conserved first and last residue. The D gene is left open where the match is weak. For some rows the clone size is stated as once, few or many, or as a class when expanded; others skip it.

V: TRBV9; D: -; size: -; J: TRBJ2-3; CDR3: CASSPRDKRTDTQYF; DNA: TGTGCCAGCAGCCCCCGGGACAAACGCACAGATACGCAGTATTTT
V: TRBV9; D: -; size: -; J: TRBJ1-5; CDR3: CASNLQGSPNQPQHF; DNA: TGTGCCAGCAACTTACAGGGTTCGCCCAATCAGCCCCAGCATTTT
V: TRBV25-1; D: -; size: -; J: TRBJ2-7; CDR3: CASSGIPGYGYEQYF; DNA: TGTGCCAGCAGCGGAATCCCGGGATACGGCTACGAGCAGTACTTC
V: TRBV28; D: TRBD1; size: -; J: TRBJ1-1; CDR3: CASSLSARDSCFF; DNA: TGTGCCAGCAGTTTATCGGCCCGGGACAGTTGCTTCTTT
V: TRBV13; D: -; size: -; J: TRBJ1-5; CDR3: CASSLGGSSSNQPQHF; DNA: TGTGCCAGCAGCTTAGGGGGCAGTTCGAGCAATCAGCCCCAGCATTTT
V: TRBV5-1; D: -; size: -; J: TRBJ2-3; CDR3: CASRSSAGTDTQYF; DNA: TGCGCCAGCAGGAGCTCCGCAGGCACAGATACGCAGTATTTT
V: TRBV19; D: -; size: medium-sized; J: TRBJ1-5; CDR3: CASSIRRSNQPQHF; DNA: TGTGCCAGTAGTATAAGACGGAGCAATCAGCCCCAGCATTTT
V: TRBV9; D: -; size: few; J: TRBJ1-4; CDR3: CASSIGQSTNEKLFF; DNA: TGTGCCAGCAGCATCGGACAGTCAACTAATGAAAAACTGTTTTTT
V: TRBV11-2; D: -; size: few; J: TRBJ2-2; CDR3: CASSPQSLNTGELFF; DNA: TGTGCCAGCAGCCCTCAATCCTTGAACACCGGGGAGCTGTTTTTT
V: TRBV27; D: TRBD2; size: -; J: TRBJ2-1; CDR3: CASRLAGGDSYNEQFF; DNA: TGTGCCAGCCGACTAGCGGGAGGAGACTCCTACAATGAGCAGTTCTTC
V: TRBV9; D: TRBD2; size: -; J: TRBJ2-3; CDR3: CASSSRAGGSTDTQYF; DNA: TGTGCCAGCAGCAGCCGAGCGGGAGGGAGCACAGATACGCAGTATTTT
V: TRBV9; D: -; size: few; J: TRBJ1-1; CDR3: CASSVEPENTEAFF; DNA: TGTGCCAGCAGCGTAGAGCCGGAGAACACTGAAGCTTTCTTT
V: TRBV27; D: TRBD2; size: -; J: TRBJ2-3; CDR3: CASSLSLGAGGFRDTQYF; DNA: TGTGCCAGCAGTTTATCCCTAGGGGCGGGAGGGTTTAGAGATACGCAGTATTTT
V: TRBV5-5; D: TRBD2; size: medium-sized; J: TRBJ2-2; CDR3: CASSLLAGYVNTGELFF; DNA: TGTGCCAGCAGCTTGCTAGCGGGATACGTGAACACCGGGGAGCTGTTTTTT
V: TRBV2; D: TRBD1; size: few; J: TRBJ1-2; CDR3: CASRQGTLYGYTF; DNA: TGTGCCAGCCGACAGGGGACCCTCTATGGCTACACCTTC
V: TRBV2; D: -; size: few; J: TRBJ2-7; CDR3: CASTLTPRQFPSYEQYF; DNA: TGTGCCAGCACCCTGACCCCAAGACAGTTTCCATCCTACGAGCAGTACTTC
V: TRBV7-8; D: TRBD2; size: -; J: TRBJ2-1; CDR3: CASSPIAGGQVNEQFF; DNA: TGTGCCAGCAGCCCGATAGCGGGAGGCCAGGTGAATGAGCAGTTCTTC
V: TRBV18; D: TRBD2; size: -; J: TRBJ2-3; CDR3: CASSPRTSGGTDTQYF; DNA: TGTGCCAGCTCACCTAGGACTAGCGGGGGCACAGATACGCAGTATTTT
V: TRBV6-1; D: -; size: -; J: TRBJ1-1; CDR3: CASSEDGGKNTEAFF; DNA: TGTGCCAGCAGTGAAGATGGGGGAAAGAACACTGAAGCTTTCTTT
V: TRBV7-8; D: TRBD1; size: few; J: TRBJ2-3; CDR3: CASSPKFPGQGADTQYF; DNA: TGTGCCAGCAGCCCAAAGTTTCCGGGACAGGGGGCAGATACGCAGTATTTT
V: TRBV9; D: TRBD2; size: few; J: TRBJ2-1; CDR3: CASSPRGTSGPGTSNEQFF; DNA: TGTGCCAGCAGCCCCCGGGGGACTAGCGGGCCCGGGACAAGCAATGAGCAGTTCTTC
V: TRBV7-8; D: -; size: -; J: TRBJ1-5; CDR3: CTSSPLYDATGLGQPQHF; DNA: TGTACCAGCAGCCCGCTATATGATGCCACAGGGTTGGGGCAGCCCCAGCATTTT
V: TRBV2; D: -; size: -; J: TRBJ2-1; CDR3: CAIAGYVYNEQFF; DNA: TGTGCCATCGCGGGATACGTCTACAATGAGCAGTTCTTC
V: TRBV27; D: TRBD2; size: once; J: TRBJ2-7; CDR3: CASTPGGELSEQYF; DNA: TGTGCCAGCACCCCTGGGGGGGAGCTCTCCGAGCAGTACTTC
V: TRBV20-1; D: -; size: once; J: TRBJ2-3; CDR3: CSAPTGDTQYF; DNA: TGCAGTGCTCCTACGGGAGATACGCAGTATTTT
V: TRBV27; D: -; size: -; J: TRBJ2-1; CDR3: CASSLSGGTRQFF; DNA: TGTGCCAGCTCCTTATCTGGGGGGACAAGACAGTTCTTC
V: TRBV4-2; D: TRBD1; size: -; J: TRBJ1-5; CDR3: CASSQVRQGGNQPQHF; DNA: TGTGCCAGCAGCCAAGTTCGACAGGGCGGCAATCAGCCCCAGCATTTT
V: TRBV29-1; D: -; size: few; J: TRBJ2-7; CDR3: CSAALAGDEQYF; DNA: TGCAGCGCCGCACTAGCCGGAGACGAGCAGTACTTC
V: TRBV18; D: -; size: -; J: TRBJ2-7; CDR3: CASSVTSSYEQYF; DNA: TGTGCCAGCTCAGTTACTAGCTCCTACGAGCAGTACTTC
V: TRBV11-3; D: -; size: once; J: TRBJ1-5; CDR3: CASSLGRRGTLNQPQHF; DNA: TGTGCCAGCAGCTTAGGCCGACGCGGGACACTAAATCAGCCCCAGCATTTT
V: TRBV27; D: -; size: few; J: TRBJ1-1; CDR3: CATNPAQGRNTEAFF; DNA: TGTGCCACCAATCCGGCTCAGGGGCGGAACACTGAAGCTTTCTTT
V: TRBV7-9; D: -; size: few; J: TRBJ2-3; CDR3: CASTTLGSGYTDTQYF; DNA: TGTGCCAGCACCACCCTGGGTAGCGGATACACAGATACGCAGTATTTT
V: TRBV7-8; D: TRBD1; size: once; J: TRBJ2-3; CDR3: CASSFRQGAADTQYF; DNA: TGTGCCAGCAGCTTTCGACAGGGGGCAGCAGATACGCAGTATTTT
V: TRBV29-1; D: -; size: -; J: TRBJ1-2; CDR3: CSVEGSRAYGYTF; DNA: TGCAGCGTGGAGGGGAGCAGGGCCTATGGCTACACCTTC
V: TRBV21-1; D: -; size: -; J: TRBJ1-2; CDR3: CASSKGEGGYTF; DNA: TGTGCCAGCAGCAAAGGGGAGGGTGGCTACACCTTC
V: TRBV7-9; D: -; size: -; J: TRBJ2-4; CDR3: CASSSSRPTNIQYF; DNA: TGTGCCAGCAGCAGCAGTCGCCCGACGAACATTCAGTACTTC
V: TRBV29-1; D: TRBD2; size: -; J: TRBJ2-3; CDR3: CSVGRAGVGTDTQYF; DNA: TGCAGCGTTGGTCGGGCGGGAGTCGGCACAGATACGCAGTATTTT
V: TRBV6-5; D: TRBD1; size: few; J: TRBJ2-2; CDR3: CASSLPGQPYPGELFF; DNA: TGTGCCAGCAGTTTACCGGGACAGCCCTACCCCGGGGAGCTGTTTTTT
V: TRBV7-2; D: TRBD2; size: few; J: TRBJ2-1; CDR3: CASSLARLAGDEQFF; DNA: TGTGCCAGCAGCTTAGCGAGGCTAGCGGGAGATGAGCAGTTCTTC
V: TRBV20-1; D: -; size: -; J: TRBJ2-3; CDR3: CSARVLDTQYF; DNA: TGCAGTGCTAGAGTTCTTGATACGCAGTATTTT
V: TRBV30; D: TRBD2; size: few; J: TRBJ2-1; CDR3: CAWSVRGLTYNEQFF; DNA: TGTGCCTGGAGTGTCCGGGGACTAACCTACAATGAGCAGTTCTTC
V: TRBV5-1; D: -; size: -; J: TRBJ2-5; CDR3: CASSLATDPQETQYF; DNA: TGCGCCAGCAGCTTAGCGACCGACCCACAAGAGACCCAGTACTTC
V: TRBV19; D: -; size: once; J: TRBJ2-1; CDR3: CASSIVRNEQFF; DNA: TGTGCCAGTAGTATAGTACGGAATGAGCAGTTCTTC
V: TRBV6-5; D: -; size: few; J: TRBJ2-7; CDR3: CASTQTAARGYEQYF; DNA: TGTGCCAGCACCCAGACCGCGGCGAGGGGATACGAGCAGTACTTC
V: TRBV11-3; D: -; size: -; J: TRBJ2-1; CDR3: CASSSLEFNEQFF; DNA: TGTGCCAGCAGCTCCTTGGAGTTCAATGAGCAGTTCTTC
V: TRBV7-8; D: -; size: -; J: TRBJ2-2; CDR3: CASSPRPDTGELFF; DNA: TGTGCCAGCAGCCCGAGGCCGGACACCGGGGAGCTGTTTTTT
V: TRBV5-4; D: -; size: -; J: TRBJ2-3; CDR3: CASSWGGTDTQYF; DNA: TGTGCCAGCAGCTGGGGGGGCACAGATACGCAGTATTTT
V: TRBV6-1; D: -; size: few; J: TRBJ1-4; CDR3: CASSLSQGRGEKLFF; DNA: TGTGCCAGCAGTTTATCCCAGGGACGCGGTGAAAAACTGTTTTTT
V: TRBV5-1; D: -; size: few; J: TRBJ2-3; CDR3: CASSRMGARDTQYF; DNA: TGCGCCAGCAGCCGGATGGGAGCCAGGGATACGCAGTATTTT
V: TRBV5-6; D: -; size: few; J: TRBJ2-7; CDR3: CASSFSTTMPYEQYF; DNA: TGTGCCAGCAGCTTCTCCACAACGATGCCCTACGAGCAGTACTTC
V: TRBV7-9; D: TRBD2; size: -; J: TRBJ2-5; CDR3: CASSFLDGGETQYF; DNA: TGTGCCAGCAGCTTTTTGGACGGGGGGGAGACCCAGTACTTC
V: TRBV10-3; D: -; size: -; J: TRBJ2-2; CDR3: CAISEEAGELFF; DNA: TGTGCCATCAGTGAGGAGGCCGGGGAGCTGTTTTTT
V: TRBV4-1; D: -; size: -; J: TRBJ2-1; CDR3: CASSQTTTSYNEQFF; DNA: TGCGCCAGCAGCCAGACTACCACCTCCTACAATGAGCAGTTCTTC
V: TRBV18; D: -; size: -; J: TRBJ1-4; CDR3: CASSPPGNSLTNEKLFF; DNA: TGTGCCAGCTCACCACCGGGGAACAGCCTAACTAATGAAAAACTGTTTTTT
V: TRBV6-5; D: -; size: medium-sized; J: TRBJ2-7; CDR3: CASSYSGSSSFEQYF; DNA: TGTGCCAGCAGTTACTCGGGCAGTTCGTCTTTCGAGCAGTACTTC